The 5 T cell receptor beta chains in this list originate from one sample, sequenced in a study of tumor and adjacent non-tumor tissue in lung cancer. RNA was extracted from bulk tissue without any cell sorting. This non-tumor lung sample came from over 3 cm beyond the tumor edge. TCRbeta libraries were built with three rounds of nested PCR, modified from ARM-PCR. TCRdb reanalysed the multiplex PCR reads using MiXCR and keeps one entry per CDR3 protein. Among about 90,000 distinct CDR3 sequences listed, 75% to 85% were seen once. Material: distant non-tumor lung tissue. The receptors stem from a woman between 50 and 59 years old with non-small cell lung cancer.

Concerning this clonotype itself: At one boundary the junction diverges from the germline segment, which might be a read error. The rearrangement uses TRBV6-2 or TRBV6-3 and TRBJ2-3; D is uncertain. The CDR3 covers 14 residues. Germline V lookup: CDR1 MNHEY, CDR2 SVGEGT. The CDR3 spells CASSYSMFADTQYF. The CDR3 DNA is TGTGCCAGCAGTTACTCGATGTTTGCAGATACGCAGTACTTT.

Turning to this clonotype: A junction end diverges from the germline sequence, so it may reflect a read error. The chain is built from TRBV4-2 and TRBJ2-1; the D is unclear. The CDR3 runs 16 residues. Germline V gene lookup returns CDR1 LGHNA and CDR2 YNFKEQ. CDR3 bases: TGTGTCAGCAACCAAGGTTTAGTGGAATACAACAATGAGCTGTTCTTC. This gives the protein CVSNQGLVEYNNELFF.

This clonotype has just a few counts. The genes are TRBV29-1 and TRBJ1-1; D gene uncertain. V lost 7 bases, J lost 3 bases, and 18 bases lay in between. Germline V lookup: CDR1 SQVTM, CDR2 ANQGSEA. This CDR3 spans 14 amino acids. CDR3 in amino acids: CSGTSPGVDTEAFF. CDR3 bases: TGCAGCGGCACAAGCCCCGGGGTGGACACTGAAGCTTTCTTT.

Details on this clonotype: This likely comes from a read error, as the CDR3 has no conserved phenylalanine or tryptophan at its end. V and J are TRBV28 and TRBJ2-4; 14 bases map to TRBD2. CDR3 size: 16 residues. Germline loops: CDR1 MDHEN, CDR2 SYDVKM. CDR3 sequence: CVTGLAGELTKNIQYL. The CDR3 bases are TGTGTCACGGGACTAGCGGGAGAACTGACCAAAAACATTCAGTACTTG.

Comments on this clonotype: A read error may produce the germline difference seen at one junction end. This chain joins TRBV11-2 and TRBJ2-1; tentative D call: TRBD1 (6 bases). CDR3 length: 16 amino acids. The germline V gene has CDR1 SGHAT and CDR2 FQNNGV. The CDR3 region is CASSLELAQGFTEKFF. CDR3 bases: TGTGCCAGCAGCTTGGAACTGGCACAGGGATTCACTGAGAAGTTCTTC. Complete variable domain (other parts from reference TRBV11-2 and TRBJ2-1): EAGVAQSPRYKIIEKRQSVAFWCNPISGHATLYWYQQILGQGPKLLIQFQNNGVVDDSQLPKDRFSAERLKGVDSTLKIQPAKLEDSAVYLCASSLELAQGFTEKFFGPGTRLTVL.